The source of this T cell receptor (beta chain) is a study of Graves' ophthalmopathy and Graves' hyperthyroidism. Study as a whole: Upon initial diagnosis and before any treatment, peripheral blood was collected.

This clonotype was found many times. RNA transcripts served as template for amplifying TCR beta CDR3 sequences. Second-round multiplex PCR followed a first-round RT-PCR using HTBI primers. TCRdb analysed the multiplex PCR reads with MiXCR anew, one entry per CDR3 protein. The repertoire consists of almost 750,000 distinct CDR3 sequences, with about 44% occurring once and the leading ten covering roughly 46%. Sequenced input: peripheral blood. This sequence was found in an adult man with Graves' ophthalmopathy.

CDR3 sequence: CSATPFEAYEQYF. CDR3 sequence (DNA): TGCAGTGCTACTCCCTTCGAGGCGTACGAGCAGTACTTC. V is TRBV20-1 and J is TRBJ2-7; D not resolved. This CDR3 spans 13 amino acids. Germline values: CDR1 DFQATT, CDR2 SNEGSKA (reference sequence). V was clipped by 4 bases and J by 4 bases, with 14 bases between them.